Below are 23 T cell receptor beta chains sequenced from a single sample in a study of blood T cells in healthy people across ages. A sample-barcoded 5' primer and a J-beta primer mix were used in a second PCR of about 7 to 12 cycles. TCRdb independently ran MiXCR on the 5' RACE reads; one entry per CDR3 protein. The repertoire holds about 640,000 distinct CDR3 sequences, with approximately 50% as singletons. The sample consisted of blood. The source of these receptors is a man aged 55 to 70 in good health.

For the CDR3, the DNA is TGTGCCAGCAGTACAGGGCCCCGGAACACTGAAGCTTTCTTT. This gives the protein CASSTGPRNTEAFF. The V call is TRBV14, the J call TRBJ1-1; possible D gene TRBD1, 6 bases. This CDR3 region has 14 residues. CDR1 is SGHDN, CDR2 FVKESK, per germline. Trimming took 6 bases from V and 1 from J, leaving 12 bases between them.

This clonotype was found a few times. J is TRBJ1-5 and V is TRBV28, with 11 bases lining up with TRBD1. CDR1 is MDHEN, CDR2 SYDVKM, per germline. The CDR3 totals 16 residues. With V trimmed by 5 bases and J by 1 base, 4 bases remained unmatched. CDR3 DNA sequence: TGTGCCAGCAGTCGGACAGGGGGCAGAAGCAATCAGCCCCAGCATTTT. It codes for CASSRTGGRSNQPQHF.

The chain joins TRBV20-1 to TRBJ2-7; D is tentatively TRBD1 or TRBD2 (6 bases each). The CDR3 consists of 14 residues. V lost 1 base and J lost 7, with 17 bases in between. The germline V gene encodes CDR1 DFQATT and CDR2 SNEGSKA (reference sequence). CDR3 DNA sequence: TGCAGTGCTAGAGGGCGGCGGGGACACAATGAGCAGTACTTC. Its translation: CSARGRRGHNEQYF.

The gene calls are TRBV10-3 and TRBJ2-3; perhaps TRBD2 as D (6 bases). V gave up 4 bases and J gave up 0 bases, with 11 bases separating them. Germline lookup yields CDR1 ENHRY and CDR2 SYGVKD. The CDR3 has 15 amino acids. The CDR3 reads CAISVADPSTDTQYF. Written as DNA, the CDR3 is TGTGCCATCAGTGTAGCGGACCCTAGCACAGATACGCAGTATTTT.

The V call is TRBV6-1, the J call TRBJ2-3; no clear D. The germline CDR1 and CDR2 sequences are MNHNS and SASEGT. The CDR3 consists of 12 residues. V lost 2 bases and J lost 4, with 4 bases in between. CDR3 residues: CASSEFSDTQYF. Here the CDR3 DNA reads TGTGCCAGCAGTGAATTTTCAGATACGCAGTATTTT.

The rearrangement links TRBV10-3 to TRBJ2-1; 9 nucleotides align to TRBD2. The CDR3 has 17 residues. The V and J ends lost 3 bases and 0 bases, in that order; junction bases with no gene match: 6. CDR1 and CDR2 (germline): ENHRY, SYGVKD. The CDR3 is CAISETLAGSSYNEQFF. CDR3 nucleotide sequence: TGTGCCATCAGTGAAACTCTAGCGGGGAGCTCCTACAATGAGCAGTTCTTC.

The chain combines TRBV10-3 with TRBJ1-2; D possibly corresponds to TRBD1 (6 bases). From germline, CDR1 is ENHRY and CDR2 SYGVKD. This CDR3 comprises 14 residues. The V and J ends lost 3 bases and 8 bases respectively, with 16 bases between them. Here the CDR3 DNA reads TGTGCCATCAGTGACTCAGAGGGGGGCCGGGGCTACACCTTC. Amino acid sequence: CAISDSEGGRGYTF.

This clonotype has just a few counts. The CDR3 loop is CASSRTSGYTGANVLTF. The CDR3, as DNA: TGTGCCAGCAGCCGGACTAGCGGGTATACTGGGGCCAACGTCCTGACTTTC. V is TRBV7-9 and J is TRBJ2-6; 11 nucleotides align to TRBD2. In germline, CDR1 is SEHNR, CDR2 FQNEAQ (reference sequence). V lost 5 bases to trimming and J lost 2 bases; unmatched junction nucleotides: 5. This CDR3 region has 17 residues.

This chain joins TRBV4-1 and TRBJ2-7, with D possibly TRBD2 on 7 matching bases. Germline V CDR1 and CDR2: MGHRA, YSYEKL. Trimming took off 0 bases at V and 9 bases at J, with 15 bases between the two ends. CDR3 length equals 14 residues. CDR3 protein: CASSQDPGGAGQYF. The CDR3 DNA sequence: TGCGCCAGCAGCCAAGACCCGGGGGGCGCAGGGCAGTACTTC.

The DNA for the CDR3 is TGTGCCAGCAGCCCGGGACAGCCAATAGCCAAAAACATTCAGTACTTC. The encoded protein is CASSPGQPIAKNIQYF. The V and J genes are TRBV11-1 and TRBJ2-4, with TRBD1 matching 7 bases. CDR3 length: 16 residues. The V and J ends lost 5 bases and 0 bases, in that order; junction bases with no gene match: 7. CDR1 is SGHAT and CDR2 is FQDESV in the germline V gene (reference sequence).

The chain links TRBV7-2 to TRBJ1-6; 9 nucleotides match TRBD1. Germline CDR1 is SGHTA and CDR2 is FQGNSA. The CDR3 runs to 17 residues. V dropped 5 bases and J dropped 7; count of bases not matched to a gene: 12. The CDR3 loop reads CASSTTAQTGGNSPLHF. CDR3 bases: TGTGCCAGCAGCACCACGGCTCAGACAGGGGGGAATTCACCCCTCCACTTT.

V and J are TRBV20-1 and TRBJ1-5; 7 bases are shared with TRBD1. CDR3 length: 14 residues. CDR1 is DFQATT and CDR2 is SNEGSKA in the germline V gene (reference sequence). Trimming removed 3 bases from V and 5 bases from J; junction bases left unmatched: 7. CDR3 nucleotide sequence: TGCAGTGCTAGGATCGCCAGGGGGGATCAGCCCCAGCATTTT. Translated: CSARIARGDQPQHF.

This clonotype was recorded a few times. The chain employs TRBV5-5 and TRBJ1-4; D not certain. The V gene's germline CDR1 is SGHKS and CDR2 YYEKEE (reference sequence). The CDR3 has 14 residues. V was cut by 1 base and J by 8 bases, with 12 bases left in between. For the CDR3, the DNA is TGTGCCAGCAGCTTGCCCCCGGTGCAAGAAAAACTGTTTTTT. It specifies CASSLPPVQEKLFF.

The table lists this clonotype with a few counts. The J gene is TRBJ2-1, the V gene TRBV29-1; 8 bases match TRBD1. V shed 0 bases, J shed 5 bases, and the junction held 9 bases outside the gene matches. The CDR3 length is 16 residues. Per the germline V gene, CDR1 is SQVTM and CDR2 is ANQGSEA. As DNA, the CDR3 is TGCAGCGTTGAAGATCAGGGGGCTAATCGGCACAATGAGCAGTTCTTC. Translation: CSVEDQGANRHNEQFF.

This chain uses TRBV29-1 with TRBJ1-2; 10 bases are a match to TRBD1. Germline V gives CDR1 SQVTM, CDR2 ANQGSEA. The V gene end was trimmed by 6 bases and the J gene end by 7 bases; junction bases not matched to a gene: 11. The CDR3 loop spans 14 amino acids. The CDR3 DNA sequence: TGCAGCGTCGACAGCGACAGGGGGCCCTCTGGCTACACCTTC. It is translated as CSVDSDRGPSGYTF.

This rearrangement joins TRBV3-1 to TRBJ2-3, with a tentative D call TRBD2 (6 bases). Trimming cost V 4 bases and J 1 base, with 15 bases left between them. The CDR3 loop spans 16 amino acids. CDR1 and CDR2 from the germline V gene are LGHDT and YNNKEL (reference sequence). CDR3 sequence: CASSLRGAGRTDTQYF. The CDR3 DNA follows: TGTGCCAGCAGCCTGAGGGGAGCGGGCCGCACAGATACGCAGTATTTT.

The chain recombines TRBV29-1 with TRBJ2-7; TRBD1 might be the D (5 bases). V shed 7 bases and J shed 0 bases, with 13 bases lying between them. This CDR3 has 13 amino acids. Germline V CDR1 and CDR2: SQVTM, ANQGSEA. CDR3 protein: CSATQESSYEQYF. The CDR3 DNA reads as TGCAGCGCCACACAGGAGAGCTCCTACGAGCAGTACTTC.

This clonotype was seen just once. The genes are TRBV29-1 and TRBJ2-5, with 7 bases matching TRBD2. CDR1 is SQVTM, CDR2 ANQGSEA, per germline. V was clipped by 1 base and J by 7 bases; unmatched bases: 6. The CDR3 totals 13 residues. The CDR3, as DNA: TGCAGCGTTGAAGGGGCTAGCGGAGGGACCCAGTACTTC. Translating it yields CSVEGASGGTQYF.

The chain links TRBV4-2 to TRBJ2-5; perhaps TRBD2 as D (6 bases). This CDR3 has 14 amino acids. Germline values: CDR1 LGHNA, CDR2 YNFKEQ. CDR3 DNA: TGTGCTACTGGGGGACTCCAATCTGGGGAGACCCAGTACTTC. It yields the protein CATGGLQSGETQYF.

This clonotype was seen more than once but under ten times. The genes are TRBV21-1 and TRBJ2-7. TRBV21-1 is assigned pseudogene status. This CDR3 has 14 amino acids. CDR3 protein: CASSKGLSSYEQYF. The CDR3 DNA sequence: TGTGCCAGCAGCAAAGGACTGAGCTCCTACGAGCAGTACTTC.

The chain employs TRBV7-2 and TRBJ2-7; D possibly corresponds to TRBD2 (6 bases). V shed 4 bases and J shed 7 bases, with 23 bases lying between them. The CDR3 covers 16 residues. The germline CDR1 and CDR2 sequences are SGHTA and FQGNSA. CDR3 amino acids: CASSSNGPSASGEQYF. The CDR3 bases are TGTGCCAGCAGCTCCAACGGTCCTAGCGCGAGTGGGGAGCAGTACTTC.

The chain couples TRBV29-1 to TRBJ1-1; the D gene is possibly TRBD1 (6 bases). The length of the CDR3 is 14 residues. The germline CDR1 and CDR2 sequences are SQVTM and ANQGSEA. V shed 6 bases and J shed 5 bases, with 19 bases lying between them. Here the CDR3 reads CSVVRDTDPTEAFF. The CDR3 DNA is TGCAGCGTGGTCCGGGACACCGATCCGACTGAAGCTTTCTTT. Filled out from reference TRBV29-1 and TRBJ1-1, the complete variable domain reads SAVISQKPSRDICQRGTSLTIQCQVDSQVTMMFWYRQQPGQSLTLIATANQGSEATYESGFVIDKFPISRPNLTFSTLTVSNMSPEDSSIYLCSVVRDTDPTEAFFGQGTRLTVV.

The CDR3 region has the DNA TGTGCCAGCAGTTCCCTTGGAGCCTACGAGCAGTACTTC. This codes for CASSSLGAYEQYF. This chain links TRBV27 with TRBJ2-7, with unresolved D. Germline loops: CDR1 MNHEY, CDR2 SMNVEV (reference sequence). V shed 4 bases and J shed 2 bases, with 9 bases lying between them. The CDR3 has 13 residues.